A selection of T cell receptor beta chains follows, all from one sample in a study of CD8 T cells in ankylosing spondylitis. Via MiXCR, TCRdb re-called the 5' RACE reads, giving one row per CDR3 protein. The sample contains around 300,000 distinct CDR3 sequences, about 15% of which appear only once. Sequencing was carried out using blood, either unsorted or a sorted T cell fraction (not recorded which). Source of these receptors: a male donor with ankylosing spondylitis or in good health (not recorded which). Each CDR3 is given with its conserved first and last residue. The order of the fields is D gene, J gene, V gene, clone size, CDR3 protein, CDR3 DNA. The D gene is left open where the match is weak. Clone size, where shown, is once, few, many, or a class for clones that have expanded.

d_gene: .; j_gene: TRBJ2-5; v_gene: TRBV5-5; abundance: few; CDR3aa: CASSSPQGMETQYF; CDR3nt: TGTGCCAGCAGCTCGCCCCAGGGAATGGAGACCCAGTACTTC
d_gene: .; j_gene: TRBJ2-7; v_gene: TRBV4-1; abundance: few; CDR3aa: CASSQYTGRYEQYF; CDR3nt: TGCGCCAGCAGCCAGTATACAGGGCGGTACGAGCAGTACTTC
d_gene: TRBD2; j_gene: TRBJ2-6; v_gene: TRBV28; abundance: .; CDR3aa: CASSFWAPRERGRNSGANVLTF; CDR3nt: TGTGCCAGCAGTTTTTGGGCCCCACGTGAGCGGGGGCGCAACTCTGGGGCCAACGTCCTGACTTTC
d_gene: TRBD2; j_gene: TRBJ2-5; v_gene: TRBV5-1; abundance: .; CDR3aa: CATSGLAGAQETQYF; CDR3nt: TGCGCCACCTCGGGACTAGCGGGGGCACAAGAGACCCAGTACTTC
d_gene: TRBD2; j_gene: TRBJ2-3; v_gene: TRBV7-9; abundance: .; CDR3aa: CASSYSGGTYPGDTQYF; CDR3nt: TGTGCCAGCAGCTATAGCGGGGGGACCTACCCTGGGGATACGCAGTATTTT
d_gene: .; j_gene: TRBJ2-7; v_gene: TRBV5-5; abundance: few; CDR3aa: CASSLISRYEQYF; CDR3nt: TGTGCCAGCAGCTTGATCTCCAGGTACGAGCAGTACTTC
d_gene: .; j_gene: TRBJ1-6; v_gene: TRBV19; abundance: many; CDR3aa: CASSRGLGTVYNSPLHF; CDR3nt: TGTGCCAGTAGCCGTGGCCTCGGGACGGTGTATAATTCACCCCTCCACTTT
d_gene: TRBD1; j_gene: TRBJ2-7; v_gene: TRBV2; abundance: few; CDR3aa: CASSRRGSGNEQYF; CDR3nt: TGTGCCAGCAGCCGCAGGGGGTCTGGCAACGAGCAGTACTTC
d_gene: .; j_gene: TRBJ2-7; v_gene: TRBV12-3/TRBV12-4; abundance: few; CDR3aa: CASSYPGTITEQYF; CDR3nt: TGTGCCAGCAGTTACCCCGGGACAATAACCGAGCAGTACTTC
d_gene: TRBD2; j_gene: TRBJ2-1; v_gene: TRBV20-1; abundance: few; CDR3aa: CSAQRGAHYNEQFF; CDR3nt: TGCAGTGCCCAGCGGGGGGCCCACTACAATGAGCAGTTCTTC
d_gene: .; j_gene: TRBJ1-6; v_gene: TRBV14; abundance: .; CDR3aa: CASSQDGQIYNSPLHF; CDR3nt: TGTGCCAGCAGCCAAGATGGGCAGATTTATAATTCACCCCTCCACTTT
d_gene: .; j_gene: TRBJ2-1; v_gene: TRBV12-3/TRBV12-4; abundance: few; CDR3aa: CASSAPTGTYNEQFF; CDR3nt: TGTGCCAGCAGTGCCCCGACAGGTACCTACAATGAGCAGTTCTTC
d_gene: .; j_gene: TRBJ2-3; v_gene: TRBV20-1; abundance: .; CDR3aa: CSADFAGTDTQYF; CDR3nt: TGCAGTGCCGACTTCGCCGGGACGGATACGCAGTATTTT
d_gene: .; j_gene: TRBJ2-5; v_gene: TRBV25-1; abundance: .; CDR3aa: CASSGQVETQYF; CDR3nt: TGTGCCAGCAGCGGGCAGGTAGAGACCCAGTACTTC
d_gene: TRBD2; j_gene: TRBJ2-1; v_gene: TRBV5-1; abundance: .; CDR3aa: CASSYGLAVNNEQFF; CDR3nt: TGCGCCAGCAGCTACGGACTAGCGGTCAACAATGAGCAGTTCTTC
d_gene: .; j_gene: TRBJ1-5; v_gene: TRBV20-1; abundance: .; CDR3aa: CSARLGLRQPQHF; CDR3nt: TGCAGTGCTAGATTGGGGCTCAGGCAGCCCCAGCATTTT
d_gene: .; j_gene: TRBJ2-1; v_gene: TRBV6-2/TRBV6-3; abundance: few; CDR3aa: CASRGPNNEQFF; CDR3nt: TGTGCCAGCAGGGGACCGAACAATGAGCAGTTCTTC
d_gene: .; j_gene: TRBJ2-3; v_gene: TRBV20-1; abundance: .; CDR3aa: CSARDLRQITDTQYF; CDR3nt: TGCAGTGCTAGAGATCTCAGGCAGATCACAGATACGCAGTATTTT
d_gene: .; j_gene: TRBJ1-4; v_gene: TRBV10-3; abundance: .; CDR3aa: CAISGTGTTNEKLFF; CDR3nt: TGTGCCATCAGTGGGACGGGCACAACTAATGAAAAACTGTTTTTT
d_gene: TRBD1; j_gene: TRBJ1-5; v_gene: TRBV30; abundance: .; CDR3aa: CAWSTKTGGNQPQHF; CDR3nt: TGTGCCTGGAGTACGAAGACAGGGGGAAATCAGCCCCAGCATTTT
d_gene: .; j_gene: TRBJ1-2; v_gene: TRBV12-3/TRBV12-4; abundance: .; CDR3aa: CASSPRSYGYTF; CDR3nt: TGTGCCAGCAGTCCTCGGAGCTATGGCTACACCTTC
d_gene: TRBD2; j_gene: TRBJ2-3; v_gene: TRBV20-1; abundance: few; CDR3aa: CSAQRTSGSGGADTQYF; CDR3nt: TGCAGTGCTCAGAGAACTAGCGGGAGTGGGGGCGCAGATACGCAGTATTTT
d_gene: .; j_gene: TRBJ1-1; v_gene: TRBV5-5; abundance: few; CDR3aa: CASSPGPPEAFF; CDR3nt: TGTGCCAGCAGCCCCGGCCCCCCTGAAGCTTTCTTT
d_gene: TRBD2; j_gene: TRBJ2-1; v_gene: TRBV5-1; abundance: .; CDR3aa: CASSLSASGGAAYNEQFF; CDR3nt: TGCGCCAGCAGCCTCTCGGCTAGCGGGGGGGCCGCCTACAATGAGCAGTTCTTC
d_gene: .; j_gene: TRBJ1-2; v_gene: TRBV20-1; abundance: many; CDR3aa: CSASPVEANYGYTF; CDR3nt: TGCAGTGCTAGTCCGGTAGAAGCTAACTATGGCTACACCTTC
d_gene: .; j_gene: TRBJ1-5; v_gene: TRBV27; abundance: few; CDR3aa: CARVVHGNQPQHF; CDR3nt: TGTGCCAGGGTGGTTCATGGCAATCAGCCCCAGCATTTT
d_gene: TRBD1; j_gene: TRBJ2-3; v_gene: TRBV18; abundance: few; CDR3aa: CASSPWDRETDTQYF; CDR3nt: TGTGCCAGCTCACCGTGGGACAGGGAAACAGATACGCAGTATTTT